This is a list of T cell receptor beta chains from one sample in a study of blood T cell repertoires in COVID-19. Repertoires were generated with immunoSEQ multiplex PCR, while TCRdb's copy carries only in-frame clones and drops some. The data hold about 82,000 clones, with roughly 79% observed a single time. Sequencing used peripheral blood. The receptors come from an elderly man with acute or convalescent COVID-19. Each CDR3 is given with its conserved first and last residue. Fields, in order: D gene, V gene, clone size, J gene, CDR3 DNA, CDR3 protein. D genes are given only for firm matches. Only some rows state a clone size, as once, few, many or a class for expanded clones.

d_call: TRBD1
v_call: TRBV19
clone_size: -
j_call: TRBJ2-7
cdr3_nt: TGTGCCAGTAGCGCCGGGACAGCTACCTACGAGCAGTACTTC
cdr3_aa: CASSAGTATYEQYF

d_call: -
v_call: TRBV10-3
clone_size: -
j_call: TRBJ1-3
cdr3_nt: TGTGCCATCAGTGTTTCAGTGTCTGGAAACACCATATATTTT
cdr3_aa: CAISVSVSGNTIYF

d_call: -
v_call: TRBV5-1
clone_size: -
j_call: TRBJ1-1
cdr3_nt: TGCGCCAGCAGCCCCTGGACAGTTGGCGAAGCTTTCTTT
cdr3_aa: CASSPWTVGEAFF

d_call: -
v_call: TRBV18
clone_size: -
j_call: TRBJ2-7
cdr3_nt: TGTGCCAGCTCACCAGCCGGGACTTCCTACGAGCAGTACTTC
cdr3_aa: CASSPAGTSYEQYF

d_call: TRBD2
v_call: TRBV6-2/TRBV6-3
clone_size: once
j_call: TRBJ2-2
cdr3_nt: TGTGCCAGCAGTCCCCGGGAGGCCGGGGAGCTGTTTTTT
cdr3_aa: CASSPREAGELFF

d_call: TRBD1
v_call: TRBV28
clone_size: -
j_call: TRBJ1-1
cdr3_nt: TGTGCCAGCAACAACAGGGGACTTGACACTGAAGCTTTCTTT
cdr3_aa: CASNNRGLDTEAFF

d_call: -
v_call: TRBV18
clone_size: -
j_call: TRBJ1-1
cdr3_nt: TGTGCCAGCTCCCCGACTGAAGCCTCTGAAGCTTTCTTT
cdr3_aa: CASSPTEASEAFF

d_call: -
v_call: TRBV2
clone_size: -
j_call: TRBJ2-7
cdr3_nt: TGTGCCAGCAGTGCGACAGGTTATGTATCCTACGAGCAGTACTTC
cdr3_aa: CASSATGYVSYEQYF

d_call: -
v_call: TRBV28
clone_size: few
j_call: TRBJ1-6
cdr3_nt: TGTGCCAGCAGTCTGCGGGGGGTTAGTAATTCACCCCTCCACTTT
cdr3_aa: CASSLRGVSNSPLHF

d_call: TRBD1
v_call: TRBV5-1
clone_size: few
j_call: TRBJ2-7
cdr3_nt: TGCGCCAGCAGCTTGAACAGGGGCCAAGAGCAGTACTTC
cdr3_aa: CASSLNRGQEQYF

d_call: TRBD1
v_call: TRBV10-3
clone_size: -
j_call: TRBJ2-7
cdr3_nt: TGTGCCACAGGACAGGATTCCTACGAGCAGTACTTC
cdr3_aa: CATGQDSYEQYF

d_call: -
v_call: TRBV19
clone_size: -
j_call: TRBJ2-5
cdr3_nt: TGTGCCAGTAGTCCGTGGAGACAGATCGGAGAGACCCAGTACTTC
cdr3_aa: CASSPWRQIGETQYF

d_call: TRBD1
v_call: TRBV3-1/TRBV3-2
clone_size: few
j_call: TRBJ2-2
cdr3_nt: TGTGCCAGCAGCCTCCGGGACAGGGGGACCGGGGAGCTGTTTTTT
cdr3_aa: CASSLRDRGTGELFF

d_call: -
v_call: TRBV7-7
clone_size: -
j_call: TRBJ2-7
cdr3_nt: TGTGCTAGCAGCCACTCTCAGGGCTACGAGCAGTACTTC
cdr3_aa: CASSHSQGYEQYF

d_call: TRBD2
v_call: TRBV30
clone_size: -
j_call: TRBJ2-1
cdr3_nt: TGTGCCTGGAGAACCCCAAGTAGCGGGAGATACAATGAGCAGTTCTTC
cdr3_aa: CAWRTPSSGRYNEQFF

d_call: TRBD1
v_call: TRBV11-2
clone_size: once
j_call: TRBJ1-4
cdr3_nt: TGTGCCAGCAGCTTAGCTGCAGGGGGGAATGAAAAACTGTTTTTT
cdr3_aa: CASSLAAGGNEKLFF

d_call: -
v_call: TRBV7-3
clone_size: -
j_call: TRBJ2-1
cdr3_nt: TGTGCCAGCAGCTCTACCGGGACAAACTCCTACAATGAGCAGTTCTTC
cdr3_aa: CASSSTGTNSYNEQFF

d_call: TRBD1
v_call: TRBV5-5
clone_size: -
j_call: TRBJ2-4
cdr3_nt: TGTGCCAGCAGCGCGCTGACAGGGGGAAGGAACATTCAGTACTTC
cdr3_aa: CASSALTGGRNIQYF

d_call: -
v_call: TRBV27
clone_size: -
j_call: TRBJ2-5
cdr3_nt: TGTGCCAGCAGTTTTTGGGGGGGGCAGGAGACCCAGTACTTC
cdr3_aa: CASSFWGGQETQYF

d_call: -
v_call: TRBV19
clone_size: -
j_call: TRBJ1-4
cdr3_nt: TGTGCCAGTAGTATAGAGGGGCGGCTGAATGAAAAACTGTTTTTT
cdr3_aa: CASSIEGRLNEKLFF

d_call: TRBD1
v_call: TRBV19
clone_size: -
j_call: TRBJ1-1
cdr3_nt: TGTGCCAGTAGTACGGGACAGGGAAGTACTGAAGCTTTCTTT
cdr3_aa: CASSTGQGSTEAFF

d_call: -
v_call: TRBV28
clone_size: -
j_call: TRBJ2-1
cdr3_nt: TGTGCCAGCAGTTTGTCCGGGACACGGACCTACAATGAGCAGTTCTTC
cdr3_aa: CASSLSGTRTYNEQFF

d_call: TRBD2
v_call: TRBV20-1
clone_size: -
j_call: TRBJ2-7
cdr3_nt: TGCAGTGCTAGTATAGCGGGAGTGGGGAGAACCTACGAGCAGTACTTC
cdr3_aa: CSASIAGVGRTYEQYF

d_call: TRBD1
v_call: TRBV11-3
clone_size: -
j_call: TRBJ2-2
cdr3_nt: TGTGCCAGCAGCTTAGGGCCCTTCAGGGGGCAAAACGGGGAGCTGTTTTTT
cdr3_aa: CASSLGPFRGQNGELFF

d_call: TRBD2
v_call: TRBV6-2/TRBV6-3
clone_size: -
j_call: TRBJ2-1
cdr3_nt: TGTGCCAGCAGTCGGACTAGCGGGGGTTACAATGAGCAGTTCTTC
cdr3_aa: CASSRTSGGYNEQFF

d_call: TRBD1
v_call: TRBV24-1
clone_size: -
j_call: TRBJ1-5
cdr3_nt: TGTGCCACCAGTGATGGACAGGTTGGGGCCAGTCAGCCCCAGCATTTT
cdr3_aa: CATSDGQVGASQPQHF

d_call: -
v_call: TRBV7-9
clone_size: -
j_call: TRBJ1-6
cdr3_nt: TGTGCCAGCAGCTTAGGCGCGGGGGATTCACCCCTCCACTTT
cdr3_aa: CASSLGAGDSPLHF

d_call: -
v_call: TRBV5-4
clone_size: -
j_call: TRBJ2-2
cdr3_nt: TGTGCCAGCAGCTTGGCGGGTGGCGGGGAGCTGTTTTTT
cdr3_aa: CASSLAGGGELFF

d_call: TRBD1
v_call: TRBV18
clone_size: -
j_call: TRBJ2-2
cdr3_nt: TGTGCCAGCTCTGCCGGACAGGGAATTATCACCGGGGAGCTGTTTTTT
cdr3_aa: CASSAGQGIITGELFF

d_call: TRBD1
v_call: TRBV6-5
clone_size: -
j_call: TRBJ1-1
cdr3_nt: TGTGCCAGCAGTAGGGAGGACAGGGTGAACACTGAAGCTTTCTTT
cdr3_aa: CASSREDRVNTEAFF

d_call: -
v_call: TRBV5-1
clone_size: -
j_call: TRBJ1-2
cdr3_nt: TGCGCCAGCAGCTCGCGAGGGGAGGGTGGCTACACCTTC
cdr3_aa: CASSSRGEGGYTF

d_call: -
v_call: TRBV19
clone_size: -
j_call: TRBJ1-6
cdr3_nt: TGTGCCAGTAGTCTCCGAGACTCCTATAATTCACCCCTCCACTTT
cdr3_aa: CASSLRDSYNSPLHF

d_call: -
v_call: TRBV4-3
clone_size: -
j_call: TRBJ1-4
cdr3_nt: TGCGCCAGCAGCCAACGCGTGAGACTTGAACTGTTTTTT
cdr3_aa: CASSQRVRLELFF

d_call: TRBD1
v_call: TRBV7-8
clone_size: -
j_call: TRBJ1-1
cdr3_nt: TGTGCCAGCAGCCTACGGACAGGGGGATCTGAAGCTTTCTTT
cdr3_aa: CASSLRTGGSEAFF

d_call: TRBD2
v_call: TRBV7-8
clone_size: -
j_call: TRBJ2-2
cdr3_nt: TGTGCCAGCAGCCCGCGGGGGACTAGCGGGAGCGGGGAGCTGTTTTTT
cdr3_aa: CASSPRGTSGSGELFF

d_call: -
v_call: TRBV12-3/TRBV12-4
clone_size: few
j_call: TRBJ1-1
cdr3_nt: TGTGCCAGCAGTATCCTCGGGGGGACTGAAGCTTTCTTT
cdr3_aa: CASSILGGTEAFF

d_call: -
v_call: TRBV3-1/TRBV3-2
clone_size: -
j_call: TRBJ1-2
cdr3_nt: TGTGCCAGCAGCCCCGAATGGGCGAGTAACGCTGGCTACACCTTC
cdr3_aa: CASSPEWASNAGYTF

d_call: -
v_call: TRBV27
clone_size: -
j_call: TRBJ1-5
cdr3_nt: TGTGCCAGCAGTTCGGGAGGACTCCTCGGGCCCCAGCATTTT
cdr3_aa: CASSSGGLLGPQHF

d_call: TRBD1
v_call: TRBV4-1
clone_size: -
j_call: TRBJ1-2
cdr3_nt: TGCGCCAGCAGCCGGACAGGGGGCGAAGCCTATGGCTACACCTTC
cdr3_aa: CASSRTGGEAYGYTF

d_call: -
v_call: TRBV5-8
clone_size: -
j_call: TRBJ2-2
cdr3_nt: TGTGCCAGCAGCCCGGACAGATCGAACACCGGGGAGCTGTTTTTT
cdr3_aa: CASSPDRSNTGELFF

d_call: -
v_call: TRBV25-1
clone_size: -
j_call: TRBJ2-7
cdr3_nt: TGTGCCAGCAGTGACTATCGGGACACTAAAAGAGGGCAGTACTTC
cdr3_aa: CASSDYRDTKRGQYF

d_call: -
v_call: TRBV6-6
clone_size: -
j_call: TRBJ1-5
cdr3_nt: TGTGCCAGCAGTTACTCCGTGGGAGGGGGGGGTCAGCCCCAGCATTTT
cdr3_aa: CASSYSVGGGGQPQHF

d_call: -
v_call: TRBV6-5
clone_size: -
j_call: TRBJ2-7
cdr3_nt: TGTGCCAGCAGTTACTCGAACAGGGCCGCGGGCGAGCAGTACTTC
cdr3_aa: CASSYSNRAAGEQYF

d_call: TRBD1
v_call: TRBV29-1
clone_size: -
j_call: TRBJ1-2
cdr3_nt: TGCAGCGTTGTGGAGTTGGGGACAGGGGGCATGAACTATGGCTACACCTTC
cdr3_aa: CSVVELGTGGMNYGYTF

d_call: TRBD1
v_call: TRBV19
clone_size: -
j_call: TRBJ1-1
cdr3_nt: TGTGCCAGTAGTTTGGACAGGGGTTTGGAAGCTTTCTTT
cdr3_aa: CASSLDRGLEAFF

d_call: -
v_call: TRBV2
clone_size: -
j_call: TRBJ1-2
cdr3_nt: TGTGCCAGCAGTGAAGGTGTCAGGGGCTTCGACTATGGCTACACCTTC
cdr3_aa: CASSEGVRGFDYGYTF

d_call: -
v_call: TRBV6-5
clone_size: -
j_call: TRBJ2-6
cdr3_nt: TGTGCCAGCAGACAGGCCAGCTCTGGGGCCAACGTCCTGACTTTC
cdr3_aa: CASRQASSGANVLTF

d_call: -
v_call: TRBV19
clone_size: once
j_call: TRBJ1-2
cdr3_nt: TGTGCCAGTAGTATCTCCCCAACAGGAGGGGTCAACTATGGCTACACCTTC
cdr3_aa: CASSISPTGGVNYGYTF

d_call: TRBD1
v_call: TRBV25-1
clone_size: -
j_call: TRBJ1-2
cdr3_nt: TGTGCCAGCAGTGAATATGGACAGGGTGCTAACTATGGCTACACCTTC
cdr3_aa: CASSEYGQGANYGYTF

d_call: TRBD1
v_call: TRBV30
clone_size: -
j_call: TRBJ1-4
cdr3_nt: TGTGCCTGGAGTACCGGGACAGGAGGTGAAAAACTGTTTTTT
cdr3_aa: CAWSTGTGGEKLFF

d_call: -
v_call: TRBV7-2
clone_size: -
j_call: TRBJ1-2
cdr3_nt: TGTGCCAGCAGCTTGTTCAGGGTGGAAGGCTACACCTTC
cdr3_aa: CASSLFRVEGYTF

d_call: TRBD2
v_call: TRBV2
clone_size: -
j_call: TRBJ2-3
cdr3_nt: TGTGCCAGCAGCCCGGGACTAGCGGGAGGCACAGATACGCAGTATTTT
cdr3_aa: CASSPGLAGGTDTQYF

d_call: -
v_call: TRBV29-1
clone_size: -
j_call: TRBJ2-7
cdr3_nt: TGCAGCGTTCAGGACCAAGCAGGGCCCTACGAGCAGTACTTC
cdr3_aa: CSVQDQAGPYEQYF

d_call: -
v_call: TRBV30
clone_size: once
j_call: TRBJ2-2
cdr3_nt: TGTGCCTGGAGTTACCGGGAGATCGGGGAGCTGTTTTTT
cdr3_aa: CAWSYREIGELFF

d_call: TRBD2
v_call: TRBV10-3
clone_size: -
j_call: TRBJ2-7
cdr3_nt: TGTGCCATCAGTGAGGGGCTAGCGGGAGCCAACTACGAGCAGTACTTC
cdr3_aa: CAISEGLAGANYEQYF